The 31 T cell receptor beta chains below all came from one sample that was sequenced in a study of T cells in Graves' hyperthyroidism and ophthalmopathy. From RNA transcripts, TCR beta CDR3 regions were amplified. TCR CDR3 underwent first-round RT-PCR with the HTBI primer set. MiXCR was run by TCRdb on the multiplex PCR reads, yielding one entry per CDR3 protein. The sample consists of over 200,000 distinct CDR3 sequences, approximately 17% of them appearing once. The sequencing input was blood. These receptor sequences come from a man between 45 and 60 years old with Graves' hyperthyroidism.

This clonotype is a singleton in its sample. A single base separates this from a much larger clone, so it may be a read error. The CDR3 coding sequence is TGTGCCAGCACCGGGGGCTACACAGATACGCAGTATTTT. Translation: CASTGGYTDTQYF. V is TRBV7-2 and J is TRBJ2-3; D may correspond to TRBD1 or TRBD2 (6 bases each). There are 13 residues in the CDR3. Germline-derived CDR1 and CDR2 are SGHTA and FQGNSA. Between the trimmed V and J ends, which lost 7 bases and 2 bases, there was a span of 10 bases.

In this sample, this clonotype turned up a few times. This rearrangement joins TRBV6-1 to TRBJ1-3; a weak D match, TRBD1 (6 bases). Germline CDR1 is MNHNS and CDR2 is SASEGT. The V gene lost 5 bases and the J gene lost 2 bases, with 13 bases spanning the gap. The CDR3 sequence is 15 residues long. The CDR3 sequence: CASSFSGTPGNTIYF. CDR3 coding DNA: TGTGCCAGCAGTTTCTCCGGGACACCTGGAAACACCATATATTTT.

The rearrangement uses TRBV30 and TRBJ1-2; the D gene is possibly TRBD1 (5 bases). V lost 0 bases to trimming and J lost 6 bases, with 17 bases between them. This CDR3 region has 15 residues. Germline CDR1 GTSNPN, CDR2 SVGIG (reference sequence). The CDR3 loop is CAWSVAPGERNGYTF. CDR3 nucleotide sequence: TGTGCCTGGAGTGTCGCCCCGGGGGAACGGAATGGCTACACCTTC.

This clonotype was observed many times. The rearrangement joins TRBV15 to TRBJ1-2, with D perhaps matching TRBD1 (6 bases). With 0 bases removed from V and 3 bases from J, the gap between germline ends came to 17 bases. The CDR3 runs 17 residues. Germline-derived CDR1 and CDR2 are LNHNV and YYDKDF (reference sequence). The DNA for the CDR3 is TGTGCCACCAGCAGAGATCTGGGGGGGGCGCGGGACTATGGCTACACCTTC. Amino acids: CATSRDLGGARDYGYTF.

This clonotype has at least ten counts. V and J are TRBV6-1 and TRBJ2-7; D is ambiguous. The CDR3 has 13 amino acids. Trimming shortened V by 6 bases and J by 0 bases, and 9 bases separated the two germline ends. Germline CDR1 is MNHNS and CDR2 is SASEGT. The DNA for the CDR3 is TGTGCCAGCAGATTGCCCAACTCCTACGAGCAGTACTTC. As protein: CASRLPNSYEQYF.

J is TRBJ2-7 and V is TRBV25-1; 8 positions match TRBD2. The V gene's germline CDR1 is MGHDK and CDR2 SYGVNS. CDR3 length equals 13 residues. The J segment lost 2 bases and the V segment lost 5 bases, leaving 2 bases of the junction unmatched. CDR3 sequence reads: CASSRAGAYEQYF. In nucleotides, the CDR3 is TGTGCCAGCAGTCGAGCGGGAGCCTACGAGCAGTACTTC.

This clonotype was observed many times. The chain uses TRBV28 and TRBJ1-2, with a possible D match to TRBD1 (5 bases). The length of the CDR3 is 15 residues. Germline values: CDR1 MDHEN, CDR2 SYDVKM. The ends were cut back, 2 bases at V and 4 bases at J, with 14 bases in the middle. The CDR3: CASSLRDGGFYGYTF. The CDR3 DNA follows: TGTGCCAGCAGTTTAAGGGACGGCGGATTCTATGGCTACACCTTC.

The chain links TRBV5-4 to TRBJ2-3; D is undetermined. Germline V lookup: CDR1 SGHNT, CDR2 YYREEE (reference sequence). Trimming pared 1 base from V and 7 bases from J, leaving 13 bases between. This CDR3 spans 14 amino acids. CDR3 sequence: CASSLQGSSNTQYF. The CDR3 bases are TGTGCCAGCAGCTTGCAAGGCTCCTCGAATACGCAGTATTTT.

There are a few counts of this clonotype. This CDR3 reads CASSQEVTGDQPQHF. CDR3 DNA sequence: TGCGCCAGCAGCCAAGAAGTAACAGGGGATCAGCCCCAGCATTTT. This chain connects TRBV4-1 to TRBJ1-5; 7 bases match TRBD1. Germline V gene lookup returns CDR1 MGHRA and CDR2 YSYEKL. V shed 0 bases, J shed 5 bases, and the junction held 4 bases outside the gene matches. CDR3 size: 15 residues.

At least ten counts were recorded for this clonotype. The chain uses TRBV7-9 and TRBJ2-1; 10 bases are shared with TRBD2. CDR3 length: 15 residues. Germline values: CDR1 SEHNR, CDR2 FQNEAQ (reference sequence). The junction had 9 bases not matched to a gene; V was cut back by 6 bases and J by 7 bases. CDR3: CASSQTSGTSNEQFF. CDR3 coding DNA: TGTGCCAGCAGTCAAACTAGCGGGACGTCAAATGAGCAGTTCTTC.

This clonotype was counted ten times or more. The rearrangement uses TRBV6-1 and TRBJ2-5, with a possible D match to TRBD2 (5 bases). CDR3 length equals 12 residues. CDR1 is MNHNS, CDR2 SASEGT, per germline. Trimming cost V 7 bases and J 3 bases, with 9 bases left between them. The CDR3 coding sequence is TGTGCCAGCAACGGGAATGAAGAGACCCAGTACTTC. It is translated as CASNGNEETQYF.

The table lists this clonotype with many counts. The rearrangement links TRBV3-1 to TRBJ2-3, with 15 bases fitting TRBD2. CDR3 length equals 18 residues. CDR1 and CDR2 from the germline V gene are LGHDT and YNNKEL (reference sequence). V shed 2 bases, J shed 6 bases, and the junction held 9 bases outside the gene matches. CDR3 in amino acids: CASSQLIRTSGRADTQYF. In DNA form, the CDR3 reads TGTGCCAGCAGCCAATTAATCCGGACTAGCGGGAGGGCGGATACGCAGTATTTT.

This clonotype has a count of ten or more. The CDR3 nucleotides read TGTGCCAGCAGTCCTGACGGTTACTACTCCTACGAGCAGTACTTC. The encoded protein is CASSPDGYYSYEQYF. The chain carries TRBV27 and TRBJ2-7; D gene ambiguous. Trimming removed 5 bases at V and 0 bases at J, with 14 bases between. CDR1 and CDR2 (germline): MNHEY, SMNVEV (reference sequence). The CDR3 sequence is 15 residues long.

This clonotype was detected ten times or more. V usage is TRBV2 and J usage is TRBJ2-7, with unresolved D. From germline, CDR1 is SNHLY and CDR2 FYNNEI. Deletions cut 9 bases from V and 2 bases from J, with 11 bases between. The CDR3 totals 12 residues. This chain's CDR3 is CASAPYTYEQYF. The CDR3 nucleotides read TGTGCCAGTGCGCCCTATACCTACGAGCAGTACTTC.

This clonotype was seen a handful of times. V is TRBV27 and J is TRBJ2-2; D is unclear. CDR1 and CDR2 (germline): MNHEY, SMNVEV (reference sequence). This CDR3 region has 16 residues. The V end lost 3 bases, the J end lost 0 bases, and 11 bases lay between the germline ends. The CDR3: CASSFRAVSNTGELFF. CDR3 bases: TGTGCCAGCAGTTTTAGGGCCGTATCGAACACCGGGGAGCTGTTTTTT.

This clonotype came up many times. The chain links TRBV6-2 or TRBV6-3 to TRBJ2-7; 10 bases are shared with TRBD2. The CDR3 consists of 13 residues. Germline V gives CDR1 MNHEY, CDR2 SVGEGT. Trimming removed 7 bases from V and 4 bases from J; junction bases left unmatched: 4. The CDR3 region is CASISSGRYEQYF. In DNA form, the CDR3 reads TGTGCCAGCATCTCTAGCGGGAGATACGAGCAGTACTTC.

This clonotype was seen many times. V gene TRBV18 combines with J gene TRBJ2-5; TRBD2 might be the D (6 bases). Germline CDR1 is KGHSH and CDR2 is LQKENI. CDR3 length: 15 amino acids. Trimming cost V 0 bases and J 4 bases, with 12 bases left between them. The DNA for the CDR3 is TGTGCCAGCTCACCACCGTTGGCGGGGCGAGAGACCCAGTACTTC. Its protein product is CASSPPLAGRETQYF.

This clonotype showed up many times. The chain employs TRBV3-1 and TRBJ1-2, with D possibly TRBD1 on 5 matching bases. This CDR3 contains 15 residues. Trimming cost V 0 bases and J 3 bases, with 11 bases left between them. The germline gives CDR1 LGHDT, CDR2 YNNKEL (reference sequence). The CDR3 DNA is TGTGCCAGCAGCCAAGATCTCGGGGGTGACTATGGCTACACCTTC. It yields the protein CASSQDLGGDYGYTF.

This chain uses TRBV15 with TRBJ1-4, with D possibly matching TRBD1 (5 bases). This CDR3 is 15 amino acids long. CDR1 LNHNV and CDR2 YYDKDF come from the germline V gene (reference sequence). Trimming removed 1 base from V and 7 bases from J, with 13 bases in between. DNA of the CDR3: TGTGCCACCAGCAGAGGGGACCGACCAGTTGAAAAACTGTTTTTT. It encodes CATSRGDRPVEKLFF.

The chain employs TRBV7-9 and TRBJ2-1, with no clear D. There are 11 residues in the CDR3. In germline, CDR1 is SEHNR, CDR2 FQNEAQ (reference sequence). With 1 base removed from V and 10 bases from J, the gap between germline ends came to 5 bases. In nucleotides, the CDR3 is TGTGCCAGCAGCTTAGGCCGGGAGCAGTTCTTC. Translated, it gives CASSLGREQFF.

CDR3 residues: CASSVGASGEETQYF. The CDR3 nucleotides read TGTGCCAGCAGCGTAGGGGCTAGCGGAGAAGAGACCCAGTACTTC. The rearrangement uses TRBV9 and TRBJ2-5, with TRBD2 identical over 7 bases. The CDR3 consists of 15 residues. J was trimmed by 3 bases and V by 0 bases; bases with no gene match: 5. From germline, CDR1 is SGDLS and CDR2 YYNGEE.

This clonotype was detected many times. Written as DNA, the CDR3 is TGTGCCAGCAGTCCCAGGGGAAGTGGAAATCAGCCCCAGCATTTT. Residues: CASSPRGSGNQPQHF. The chain links TRBV28 to TRBJ1-5; a possible D gene is TRBD1 (6 bases). Trimming cost V 5 bases and J 4 bases, with 15 bases left between them. Looked up from germline, CDR1 is MDHEN and CDR2 is SYDVKM. The CDR3 contains 15 residues.

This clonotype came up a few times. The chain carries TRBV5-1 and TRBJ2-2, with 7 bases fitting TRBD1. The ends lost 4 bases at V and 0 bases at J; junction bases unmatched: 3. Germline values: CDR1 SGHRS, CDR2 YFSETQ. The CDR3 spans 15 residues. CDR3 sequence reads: CASSRGQTNTGELFF. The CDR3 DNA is TGCGCCAGCAGCCGGGGACAGACGAACACCGGGGAGCTGTTTTTT.

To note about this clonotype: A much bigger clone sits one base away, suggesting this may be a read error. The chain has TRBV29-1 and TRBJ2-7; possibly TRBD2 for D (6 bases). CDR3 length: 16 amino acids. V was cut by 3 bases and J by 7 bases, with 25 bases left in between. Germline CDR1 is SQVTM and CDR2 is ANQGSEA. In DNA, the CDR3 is TGCAGCGTTGATGGGTGGCGCGGGGTACTGGTCAATGAGCAGTACTTC. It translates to CSVDGWRGVLVNEQYF.

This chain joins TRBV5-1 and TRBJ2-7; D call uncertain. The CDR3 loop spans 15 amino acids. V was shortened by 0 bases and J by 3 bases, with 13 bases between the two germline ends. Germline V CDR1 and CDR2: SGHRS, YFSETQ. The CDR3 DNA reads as TGCGCCAGCAGCTTGGATAGCCGGCCCATCTACGAGCAGTACTTC. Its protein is CASSLDSRPIYEQYF. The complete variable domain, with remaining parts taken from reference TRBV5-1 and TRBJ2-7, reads KAGVTQTPRYLIKTRGQQVTLSCSPISGHRSVSWYQQTPGQGLQFLFEYFSETQRNKGNFPGRFSGRQFSNSRSEMNVSTLELGDSALYLCASSLDSRPIYEQYFGPGTRLTVT.

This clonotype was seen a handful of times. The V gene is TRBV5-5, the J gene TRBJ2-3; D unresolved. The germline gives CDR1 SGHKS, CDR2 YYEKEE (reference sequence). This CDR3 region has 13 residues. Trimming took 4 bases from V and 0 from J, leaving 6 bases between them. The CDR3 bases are TGTGCCAGCAGCCAGACTAGCACAGATACGCAGTATTTT. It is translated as CASSQTSTDTQYF.

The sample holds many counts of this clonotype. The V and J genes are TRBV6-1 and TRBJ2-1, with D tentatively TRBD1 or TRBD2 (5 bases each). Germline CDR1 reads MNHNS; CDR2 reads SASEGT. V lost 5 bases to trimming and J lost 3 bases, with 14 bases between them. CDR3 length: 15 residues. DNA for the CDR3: TGTGCCAGCAGTTTGGGACGGATGATCTACAATGAGCAGTTCTTC. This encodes CASSLGRMIYNEQFF.

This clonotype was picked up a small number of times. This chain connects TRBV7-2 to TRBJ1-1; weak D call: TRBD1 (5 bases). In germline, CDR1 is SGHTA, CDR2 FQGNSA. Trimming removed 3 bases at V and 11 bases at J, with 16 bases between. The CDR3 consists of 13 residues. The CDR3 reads CASSFSTGQIAFF. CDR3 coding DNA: TGTGCCAGCAGCTTCAGTACAGGTCAGATCGCTTTCTTT.

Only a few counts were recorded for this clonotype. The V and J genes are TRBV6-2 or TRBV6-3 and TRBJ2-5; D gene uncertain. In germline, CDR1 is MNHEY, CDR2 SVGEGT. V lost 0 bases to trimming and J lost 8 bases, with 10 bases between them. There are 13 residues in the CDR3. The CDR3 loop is CASSYSVVGTQYF. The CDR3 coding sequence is TGTGCCAGCAGTTACTCGGTCGTGGGAACCCAGTACTTC.

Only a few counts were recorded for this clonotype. The CDR3 bases are TGTGCCAGCAGTGAAGAAGGGACAGGGGGCCACGAGCAGTACTTC. This sequence encodes CASSEEGTGGHEQYF. This chain links TRBV6-1 with TRBJ2-7; 12 bases are shared with TRBD1. Germline lookup yields CDR1 MNHNS and CDR2 SASEGT. This CDR3 comprises 15 residues. Germline trimming cut 1 base from V and 5 bases from J; bases unmatched to any gene: 3.

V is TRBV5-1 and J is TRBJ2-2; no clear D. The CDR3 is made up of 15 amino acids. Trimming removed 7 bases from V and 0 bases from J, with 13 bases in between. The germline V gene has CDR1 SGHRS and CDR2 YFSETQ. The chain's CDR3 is CASSSKGSNTGELFF. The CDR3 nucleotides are TGCGCCAGCTCCTCGAAAGGGTCGAACACCGGGGAGCTGTTTTTT.